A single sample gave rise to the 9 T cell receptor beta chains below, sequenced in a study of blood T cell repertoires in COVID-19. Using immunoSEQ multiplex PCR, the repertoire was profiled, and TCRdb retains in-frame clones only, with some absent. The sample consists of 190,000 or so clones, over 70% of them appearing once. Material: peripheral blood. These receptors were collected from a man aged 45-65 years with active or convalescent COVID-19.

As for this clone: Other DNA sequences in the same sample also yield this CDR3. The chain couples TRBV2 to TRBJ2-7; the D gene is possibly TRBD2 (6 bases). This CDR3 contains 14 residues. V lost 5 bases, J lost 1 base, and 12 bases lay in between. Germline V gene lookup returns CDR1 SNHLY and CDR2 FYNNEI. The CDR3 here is CASSPGLLSYEQYF. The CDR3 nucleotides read TGTGCCAGCAGTCCGGGACTCCTATCCTACGAGCAGTACTTC. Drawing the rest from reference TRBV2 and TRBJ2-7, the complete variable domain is EPEVTQTPSHQVTQMGQEVILRCVPISNHLYFYWYRQILGQKVEFLVSFYNNEISEKSEIFDDQFSVERPDGSNFTLKIRSTKLEDSAMYFCASSPGLLSYEQYFGPGTRLTVT.

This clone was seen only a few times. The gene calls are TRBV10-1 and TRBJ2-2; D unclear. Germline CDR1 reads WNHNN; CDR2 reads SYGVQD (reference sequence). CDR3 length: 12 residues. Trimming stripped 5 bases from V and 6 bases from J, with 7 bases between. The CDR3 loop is CASSPGAGELFF. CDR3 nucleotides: TGCGCCAGCAGTCCAGGCGCCGGGGAGCTGTTTTTT.

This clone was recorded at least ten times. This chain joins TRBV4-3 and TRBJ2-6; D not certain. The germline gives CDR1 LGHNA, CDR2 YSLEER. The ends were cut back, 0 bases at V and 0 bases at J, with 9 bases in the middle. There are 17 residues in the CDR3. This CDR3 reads CASSQDYGGSGANVLTF. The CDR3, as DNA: TGCGCCAGCAGCCAAGATTATGGCGGCTCTGGGGCCAACGTCCTGACTTTC.

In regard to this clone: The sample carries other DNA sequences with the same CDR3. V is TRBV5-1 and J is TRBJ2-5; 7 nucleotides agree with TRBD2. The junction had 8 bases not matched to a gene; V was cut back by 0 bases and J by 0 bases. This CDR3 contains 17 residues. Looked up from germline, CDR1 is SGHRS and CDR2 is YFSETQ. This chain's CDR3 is CASSLGLAVSYQETQYF. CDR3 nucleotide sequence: TGCGCCAGCAGCTTGGGCCTAGCGGTATCTTACCAAGAGACCCAGTACTTC.

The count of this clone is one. The CDR3 protein is CATTLGQGRTGELFF. CDR3 nucleotide sequence: TGCGCCACAACTCTGGGACAGGGGAGGACCGGGGAGCTGTTTTTT. The chain uses TRBV5-1 and TRBJ2-2; TRBD1 matches 10 bases. The CDR3 loop spans 15 amino acids. In germline, CDR1 is SGHRS, CDR2 YFSETQ. The trim removed 9 bases at V and 5 bases at J, leaving 10 bases unmatched. The full variable domain, rest sourced from reference TRBV5-1 and TRBJ2-2, is KAGVTQTPRYLIKTRGQQVTLSCSPISGHRSVSWYQQTPGQGLQFLFEYFSETQRNKGNFPGRFSGRQFSNSRSEMNVSTLELGDSALYLCATTLGQGRTGELFFGEGSRLTVL.

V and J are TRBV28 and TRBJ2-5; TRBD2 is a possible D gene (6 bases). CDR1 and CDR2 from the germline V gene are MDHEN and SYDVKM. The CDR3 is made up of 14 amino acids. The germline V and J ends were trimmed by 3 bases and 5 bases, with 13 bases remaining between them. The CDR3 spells CASSFPGGGETQYF. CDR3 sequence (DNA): TGTGCCAGCAGTTTCCCCGGAGGAGGGGAGACCCAGTACTTC.

The CDR3 spells CASSIRTEDLRPGNTIYF. The CDR3 DNA sequence: TGTGCCAGTAGTATAAGGACAGAAGATTTACGGCCTGGAAACACCATATATTTT. The chain carries TRBV19 and TRBJ1-3, with D possibly being TRBD1 (6 bases). CDR1 and CDR2 (germline): LNHDA, SQIVND (reference sequence). V was pared by 2 bases and J by 2 bases, with 19 bases between. This CDR3 spans 18 amino acids.

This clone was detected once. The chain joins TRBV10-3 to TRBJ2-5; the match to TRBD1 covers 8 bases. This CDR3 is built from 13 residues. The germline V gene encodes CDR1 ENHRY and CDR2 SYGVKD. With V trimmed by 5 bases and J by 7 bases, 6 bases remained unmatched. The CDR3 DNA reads TGTGCCATCAGTACGGACAGGGACGGGACCCAGTACTTC. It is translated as CAISTDRDGTQYF.

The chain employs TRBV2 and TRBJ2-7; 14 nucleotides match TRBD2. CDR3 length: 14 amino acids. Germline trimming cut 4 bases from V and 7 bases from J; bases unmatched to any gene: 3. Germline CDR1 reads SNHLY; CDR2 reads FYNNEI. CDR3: CASSARTSGGEQYF. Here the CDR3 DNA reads TGTGCCAGCAGTGCCCGGACTAGCGGGGGGGAGCAGTACTTC.